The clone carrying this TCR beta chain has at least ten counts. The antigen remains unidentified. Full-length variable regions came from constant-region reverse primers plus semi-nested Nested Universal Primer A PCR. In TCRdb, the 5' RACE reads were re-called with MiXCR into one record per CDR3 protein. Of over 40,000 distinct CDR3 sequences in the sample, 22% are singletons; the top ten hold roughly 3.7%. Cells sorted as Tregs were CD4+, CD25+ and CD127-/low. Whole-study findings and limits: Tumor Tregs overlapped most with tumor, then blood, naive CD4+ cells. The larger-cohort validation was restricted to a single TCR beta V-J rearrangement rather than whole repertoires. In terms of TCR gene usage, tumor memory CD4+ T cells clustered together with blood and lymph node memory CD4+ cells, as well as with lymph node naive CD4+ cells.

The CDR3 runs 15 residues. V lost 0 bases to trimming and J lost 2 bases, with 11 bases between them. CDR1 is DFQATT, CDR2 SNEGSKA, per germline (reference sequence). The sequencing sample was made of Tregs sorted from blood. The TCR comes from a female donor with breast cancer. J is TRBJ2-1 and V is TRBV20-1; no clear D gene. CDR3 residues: CSARDSRQTYNEQFF. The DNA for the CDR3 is TGCAGTGCTAGAGATTCCAGGCAGACCTACAATGAGCAGTTCTTC.